This passage covers 20 T cell receptor beta chains from one sample sequenced in a study of patients and donors after allogeneic stem cell transplantation. TCRdb re-called the RT-PCR reads with MiXCR, one entry per CDR3 protein. Seen here are 150,000 to 250,000 distinct CDR3 sequences, roughly 40% observed once, and the top ten hold around 35%. The sample taken for sequencing was blood, either unsorted or a sorted T cell fraction (not recorded which). The receptors come from a human donor who was either an allogeneic HSCT recipient or a stem cell or donor lymphocyte infusion donor (not recorded which). It is not recorded whose cells these are; they may come from a transplant donor.

This clonotype was detected only a few times. The V and J genes are TRBV29-1 and TRBJ1-2; D unclear. The CDR3 is made up of 15 amino acids. Germline V gene lookup returns CDR1 SQVTM and CDR2 ANQGSEA. V was trimmed by 1 base and J by 0 bases, leaving 12 bases between them. This CDR3 is CSVEARSEANYGYTF. The CDR3 DNA sequence: TGCAGCGTTGAAGCCCGTTCCGAAGCTAACTATGGCTACACCTTC.

This clonotype has only one observation. The rearrangement links TRBV6-1 to TRBJ1-1; TRBD1 might be the D (6 bases). CDR3 size: 13 residues. V gave up 8 bases and J gave up 2 bases, with 12 bases separating them. Per germline, CDR1 MNHNS and CDR2 SASEGT. The CDR3 sequence: CASPRGGNTEAFF. As DNA, the CDR3 is TGTGCCAGCCCCCGGGGGGGCAACACTGAAGCTTTCTTT.

With regard to this clonotype: Since a much larger clone is just one base distant, this may be a read error. The rearrangement links TRBV7-2 to TRBJ1-1, with TRBD1 as a possible D gene (5 bases). Deletions cut 2 bases from V and 2 bases from J, with 9 bases between. CDR1 is SGHTA and CDR2 is FQGNSA in the germline V gene. The CDR3 loop spans 14 amino acids. The CDR3 DNA follows: TGTGCCAGCAGCTTACAGGGTATAAACACTGAAGCTTTCTTT. It specifies CASSLQGINTEAFF. The whole variable domain, remainder taken from reference TRBV7-2 and TRBJ1-1, is GAGVSQSPSNKVTEKGKDVELRCDPISGHTALYWYRQSLGQGLEFLIYFQGNSAPDKSGLPSDRFSAERTGGSVSTLTIQRTQQEDSAVYLCASSLQGINTEAFFGQGTRLTVV.

The V call is TRBV5-1, the J call TRBJ2-1, with 11 bases lining up with TRBD2. The germline gives CDR1 SGHRS, CDR2 YFSETQ. V lost 0 bases to trimming and J lost 4 bases; unmatched junction nucleotides: 6. This CDR3 is 17 amino acids long. The CDR3 coding sequence is TGCGCCAGCAGCTTGGAAGCTCGACTAGCGGGGTACAATGAGCAGTTCTTC. Its protein is CASSLEARLAGYNEQFF.

The genes are TRBV6-5 and TRBJ1-2, with D possibly being TRBD1 (5 bases). CDR3 size: 14 residues. V dropped 6 bases and J dropped 3 bases, with 14 bases sitting between them. Germline assignment: CDR1 MNHEY and CDR2 SVGAGI. The CDR3 coding sequence is TGTGCCAGCAGCCAGGGAGGGCAGCACTATGGCTACACCTTC. Translation gives CASSQGGQHYGYTF.

The rearrangement joins TRBV4-2 to TRBJ2-7, with unresolved D. Germline V gives CDR1 LGHNA, CDR2 YNFKEQ. The V and J ends lost 0 bases and 5 bases respectively, with 17 bases between them. The CDR3 contains 16 residues. CDR3: CASSQDSARVRDEQYF. The CDR3, as DNA: TGTGCCAGCAGCCAAGATAGTGCTCGAGTAAGGGACGAGCAGTACTTC.

There are a few counts of this clonotype. The chain links TRBV29-1 to TRBJ2-1, with D uncertain. The ends were cut back, 6 bases at V and 6 bases at J, with 15 bases in the middle. The CDR3 spans 13 residues. Germline CDR1 SQVTM, CDR2 ANQGSEA. The CDR3 sequence: CSVVIVVPNEQFF. In nucleotides, the CDR3 is TGCAGCGTGGTCATAGTGGTCCCCAATGAGCAGTTCTTC.

The chain recombines TRBV20-1 with TRBJ2-7, with 7 bases identical to TRBD1. Trimming removed 0 bases from V and 6 bases from J; junction bases left unmatched: 14. CDR1 is DFQATT and CDR2 is SNEGSKA in the germline V gene (reference sequence). The CDR3 length is 16 residues. CDR3 sequence (DNA): TGCAGTGCTAGAGATTTGATGAGGGGGCTGAATTCCGAGCAGTACTTC. Protein: CSARDLMRGLNSEQYF.

The chain is built from TRBV4-1 and TRBJ2-7; D is ambiguous. Germline CDR1 reads MGHRA; CDR2 reads YSYEKL. With 0 bases removed from V and 2 bases from J, the gap between germline ends came to 5 bases. The CDR3 has 13 residues. The CDR3 DNA follows: TGCGCCAGCAGCCAAGATACCCCCTACGAGCAGTACTTC. This gives the protein CASSQDTPYEQYF.

In its sample, this clonotype was seen a few times. This chain connects TRBV7-2 to TRBJ1-5; D not resolved. The length of the CDR3 is 15 residues. The V gene's germline CDR1 is SGHTA and CDR2 FQGNSA. V dropped 1 base and J dropped 1 base, with 8 bases sitting between them. The CDR3 here is CASSLERTSNQPQHF. CDR3 in DNA: TGTGCCAGCAGCTTAGAGAGGACGAGCAATCAGCCCCAGCATTTT.

The genes are TRBV30 and TRBJ1-1, with a weak D call TRBD1 (5 bases). The CDR3 covers 14 residues. The V end was cut by 5 bases, the J end by 1 base, with 14 bases between. Germline V lookup: CDR1 GTSNPN, CDR2 SVGIG (reference sequence). The DNA for the CDR3 is TGTGCCTGGGTCCAAAATGGGGGGAACACTGAAGCTTTCTTT. The encoded protein is CAWVQNGGNTEAFF.

The chain has TRBV30 and TRBJ1-1; tentatively, D is TRBD1 (5 bases). The CDR3 has 14 residues. Germline loops: CDR1 GTSNPN, CDR2 SVGIG (reference sequence). The V end was cut by 0 bases, the J end by 2 bases, with 10 bases between. The CDR3 spells CAWSVGLFNTEAFF. CDR3 DNA sequence: TGTGCCTGGAGTGTGGGGCTCTTTAACACTGAAGCTTTCTTT.

This clonotype occurred a few times. The rearrangement joins TRBV12-3 or TRBV12-4 to TRBJ1-1, with D perhaps matching TRBD1 (5 bases). V lost 3 bases, J lost 6 bases, and 11 bases lay in between. There are 13 residues in the CDR3. The chain's CDR3 is CASSFWDLSEAFF. Written as DNA, the CDR3 is TGTGCCAGCAGTTTTTGGGACCTCTCTGAAGCTTTCTTT.

This chain uses TRBV4-3 with TRBJ2-3; 9 positions match TRBD2. The length of the CDR3 is 15 residues. CDR1 and CDR2 (germline): LGHNA, YSLEER. V lost 0 bases, J lost 5 bases, and 3 bases stayed unmatched. The CDR3 nucleotides read TGCGCCAGCAGCCAAGACGGTAGCGGGGGAGATACGCAGTATTTT. Protein sequence: CASSQDGSGGDTQYF.

This rearrangement joins TRBV15 to TRBJ2-2, with D unclear. V was trimmed by 0 bases and J by 6 bases, leaving 5 bases between them. Germline loops: CDR1 LNHNV, CDR2 YYDKDF (reference sequence). The CDR3 has 13 amino acids. CDR3 loop: CATSREVAGELFF. For the CDR3, the DNA is TGTGCCACCAGCAGAGAGGTAGCCGGGGAGCTGTTTTTT. Variable domain in full (rest from reference TRBV15 and TRBJ2-2): DAMVIQNPRYQVTQFGKPVTLSCSQTLNHNVMYWYQQKSSQAPKLLFHYYDKDFNNEADTPDNFQSRRPNTSFCFLDIRSPGLGDTAMYLCATSREVAGELFFGEGSRLTVL.

This clonotype was observed many times. Germline is not matched at one junction end, which may reflect a read error. The chain carries TRBV12-3 or TRBV12-4 and TRBJ1-1; D gene uncertain. The CDR3 has 11 residues. CDR3 coding DNA: TGTGCCAGCAGCTTAGGACGGGAAGCTTTCTTT. Encoded protein: CASSLGREAFF.

The chain joins TRBV27 to TRBJ2-7, with a weak D call TRBD2 (5 bases). The germline V gene has CDR1 MNHEY and CDR2 SMNVEV (reference sequence). Trimming took off 2 bases at V and 2 bases at J, with 7 bases between the two ends. The CDR3 runs to 13 residues. The CDR3 nucleotides read TGTGCCAGCAGTTTACGGGGTCCCTACGAGCAGTACTTC. Protein: CASSLRGPYEQYF.

V is TRBV12-3 or TRBV12-4 and J is TRBJ1-1, with D maybe TRBD1 (5 bases). The CDR3 consists of 14 residues. Trimming removed 9 bases at V and 4 bases at J, with 18 bases between. CDR3 bases: TGTGCCAGTAGCTTAGGGTCAGGGACCACTGAAGCTTTCTTT. Residues: CASSLGSGTTEAFF.

This clonotype occurred a few times. The chain joins TRBV15 to TRBJ1-5; D unclear. Germline V gene lookup returns CDR1 LNHNV and CDR2 YYDKDF (reference sequence). CDR3 length: 17 amino acids. Trimming pared 3 bases from V and 3 bases from J, leaving 18 bases between. This CDR3 reads CATSRGWASGDNQPQHF. CDR3 nucleotides: TGTGCCACCAGCAGGGGGTGGGCGAGCGGTGACAATCAGCCCCAGCATTTT. Combining the CDR3 with reference TRBV15 and TRBJ1-5 gives the whole variable domain DAMVIQNPRYQVTQFGKPVTLSCSQTLNHNVMYWYQQKSSQAPKLLFHYYDKDFNNEADTPDNFQSRRPNTSFCFLDIRSPGLGDTAMYLCATSRGWASGDNQPQHFGDGTRLSIL.

The gene calls are TRBV6-5 and TRBJ2-2; 7 nucleotides agree with TRBD1. The CDR3 contains 13 residues. Germline V gives CDR1 MNHEY, CDR2 SVGAGI. V dropped 8 bases and J dropped 6; count of bases not matched to a gene: 6. The chain's CDR3 is CASGRQGPGELFF. CDR3 DNA sequence: TGTGCCAGCGGCCGACAGGGTCCCGGGGAGCTGTTTTTT.